This T cell receptor (beta chain) derives from a study of blood T cells in healthy people across ages. The CDR3 has 11 amino acids. Germline lookup yields CDR1 LGHDT and CDR2 YNNKEL (reference sequence). Trimming shortened V by 6 bases and J by 9 bases, and 9 bases separated the two germline ends. A second PCR of 7 to 11 cycles used a sample-barcoded 5' primer and a J-beta primer mix. TCRdb analysed the 5' RACE reads with MiXCR anew, one entry per CDR3 protein. The table includes about 680,000 distinct CDR3 sequences, about half detected once. The chain joins TRBV3-1 to TRBJ2-1, with a weak D call TRBD2 (6 bases). Sequencing used blood. The clonotype comes from a woman aged 55-75 years in good health. For the CDR3, the DNA is TGTGCCAGCAGATGGGAGGCTGAGCAGTTCTTC. It yields the protein CASRWEAEQFF.